A selection of T cell receptor beta chains follows, all from one sample in a study of T cell repertoires in ileal Crohn's disease. Assay used: immunoSEQ multiplex PCR; TCRdb lists only in-frame clones, some missing. The repertoire holds approximately 15,000 clones, about 80% seen once, with under 5% in the top ten. Sequences were obtained from ileal tissue. These receptors were taken from an adult with Crohn's disease. Each CDR3 is given with its conserved first and last residue. D genes are given only for firm matches. Size tells how often a clone was seen (once, few, many) or the class of an expanded clone, and some rows leave it out.

clone_size j_call d_call v_call cdr3_aa cdr3_nt
. TRBJ1-4 . TRBV7-6 CASSHGGKEKLFF TGTGCCAGCAGCCACGGGGGGAAGGAAAAACTGTTTTTT
. TRBJ1-1 . TRBV7-9 CASSSVGRGAFF TGTGCCAGCAGCTCGGTCGGGAGGGGAGCTTTCTTT
. TRBJ2-3 TRBD2 TRBV30 CAWSSGGSGGTDTQYF TGTGCCTGGAGCTCTGGTGGTAGCGGGGGCACAGATACGCAGTATTTT
. TRBJ1-2 TRBD1 TRBV30 CAWGQGAEGYTF TGTGCCTGGGGACAGGGGGCGGAGGGCTACACCTTC
few TRBJ2-3 TRBD2 TRBV7-8 CASSSLAGGATDTQYF TGTGCCAGCAGCAGCCTAGCGGGAGGAGCCACAGATACGCAGTATTTT
few TRBJ1-4 . TRBV6-1 CASSEEGATNEKLFF TGTGCCAGCAGTGAAGAGGGGGCAACTAATGAAAAACTGTTTTTT
. TRBJ1-2 TRBD1 TRBV10-3 CAIGDRGGGYTF TGTGCCATCGGGGACAGGGGGGGAGGCTACACCTTC
. TRBJ2-6 TRBD1 TRBV18 CASSPYGDRGTGANVPTF TGTGCCAGCTCACCGTACGGGGACAGGGGAACTGGGGCCAACGTCCCGACTTTC
. TRBJ2-7 TRBD1 TRBV6-1 CASVFRQGNYEQYF TGTGCCAGCGTATTTCGACAGGGCAACTACGAGCAGTACTTC
. TRBJ1-4 TRBD1 TRBV4-3 CASSQERGTGTEKLFF TGCGCCAGCAGCCAAGAGAGGGGGACAGGGACTGAAAAACTGTTTTTT
. TRBJ1-1 . TRBV11-3 CASSLGPGAFF TGTGCCAGCAGCTTAGGCCCAGGAGCTTTCTTT
few TRBJ2-1 . TRBV6-5 CASSDRGWGHEQFF TGTGCCAGCAGTGATCGTGGGTGGGGGCATGAGCAGTTCTTC
. TRBJ2-7 . TRBV21-1 CASSNYRDEQYF TGTGCCAGCAGCAATTACAGGGACGAGCAGTACTTC
. TRBJ2-2 . TRBV2 CASKEQGPTGELFF TGTGCCAGCAAGGAACAGGGACCCACCGGGGAGCTGTTTTTT